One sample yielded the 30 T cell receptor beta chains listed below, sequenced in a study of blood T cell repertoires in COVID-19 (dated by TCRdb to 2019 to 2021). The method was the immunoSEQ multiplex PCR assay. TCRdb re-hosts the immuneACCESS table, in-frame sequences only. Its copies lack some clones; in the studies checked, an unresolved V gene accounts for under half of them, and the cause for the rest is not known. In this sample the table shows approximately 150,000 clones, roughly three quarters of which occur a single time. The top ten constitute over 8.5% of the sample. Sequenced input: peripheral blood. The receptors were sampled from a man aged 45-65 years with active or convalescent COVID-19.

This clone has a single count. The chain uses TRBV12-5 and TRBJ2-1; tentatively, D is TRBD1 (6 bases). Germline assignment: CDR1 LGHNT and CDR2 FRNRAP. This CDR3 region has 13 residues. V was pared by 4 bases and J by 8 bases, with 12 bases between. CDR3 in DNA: TGTGCTAGTGGTTCTGGACAGCTCGATGAGCAGTTCTTC. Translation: CASGSGQLDEQFF.

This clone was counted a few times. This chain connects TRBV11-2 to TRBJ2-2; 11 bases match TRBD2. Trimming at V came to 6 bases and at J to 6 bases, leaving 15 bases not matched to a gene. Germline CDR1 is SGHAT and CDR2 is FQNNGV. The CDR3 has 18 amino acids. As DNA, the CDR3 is TGTGCCAGCAGTCGTCCTCTAGGGGTAGCGGGAGGGGCCGGGGAGCTGTTTTTT. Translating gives CASSRPLGVAGGAGELFF.

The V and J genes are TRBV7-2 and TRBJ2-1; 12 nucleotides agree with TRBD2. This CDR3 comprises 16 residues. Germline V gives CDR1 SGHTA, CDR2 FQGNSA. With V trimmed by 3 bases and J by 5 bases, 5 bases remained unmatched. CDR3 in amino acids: CASSLMTSGGHNEQFF. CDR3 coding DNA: TGTGCCAGCAGCTTGATGACTAGCGGGGGACACAATGAGCAGTTCTTC.

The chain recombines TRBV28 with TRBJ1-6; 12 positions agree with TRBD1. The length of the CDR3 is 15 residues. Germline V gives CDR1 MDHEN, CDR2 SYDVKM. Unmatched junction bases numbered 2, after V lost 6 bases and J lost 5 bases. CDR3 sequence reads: CASRGTGGNNSPLHF. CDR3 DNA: TGTGCCAGCAGGGGGACAGGGGGCAATAATTCACCCCTCCACTTT.

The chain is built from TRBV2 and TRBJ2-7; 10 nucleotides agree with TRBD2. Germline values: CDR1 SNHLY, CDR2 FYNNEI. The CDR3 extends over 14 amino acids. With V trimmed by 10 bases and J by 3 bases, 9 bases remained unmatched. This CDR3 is CATGGVAGGYEQYF. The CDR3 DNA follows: TGTGCCACCGGGGGAGTAGCGGGGGGCTACGAGCAGTACTTC.

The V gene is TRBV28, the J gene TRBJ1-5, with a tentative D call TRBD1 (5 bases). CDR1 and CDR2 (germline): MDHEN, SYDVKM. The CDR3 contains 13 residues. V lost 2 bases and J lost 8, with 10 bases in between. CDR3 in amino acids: CASSLGGEKPQHF. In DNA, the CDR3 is TGTGCCAGCAGTTTAGGAGGGGAGAAGCCCCAGCATTTT.

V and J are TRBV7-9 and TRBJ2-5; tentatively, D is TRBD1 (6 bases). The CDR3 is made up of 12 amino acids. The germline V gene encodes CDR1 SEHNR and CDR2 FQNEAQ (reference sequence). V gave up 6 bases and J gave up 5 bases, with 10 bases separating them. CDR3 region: CASRPTGETQYF. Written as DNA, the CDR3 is TGTGCCAGCAGACCCACAGGGGAGACCCAGTACTTC.

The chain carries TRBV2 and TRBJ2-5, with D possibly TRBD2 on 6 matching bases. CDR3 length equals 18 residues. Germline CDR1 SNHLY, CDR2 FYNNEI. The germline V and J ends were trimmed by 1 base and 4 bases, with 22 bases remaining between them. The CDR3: CASSEGTSSAGRRETQYF. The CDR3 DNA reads TGTGCCAGCAGTGAAGGGACCTCCTCGGCTGGGAGGAGAGAGACCCAGTACTTC.

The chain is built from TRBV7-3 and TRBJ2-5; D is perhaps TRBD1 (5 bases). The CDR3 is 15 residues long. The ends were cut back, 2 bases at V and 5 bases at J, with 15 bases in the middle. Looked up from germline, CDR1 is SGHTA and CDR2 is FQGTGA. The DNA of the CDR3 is TGTGCCAGCAGCTTATGGGGCGGCTTGGGGGAGACCCAGTACTTC. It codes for CASSLWGGLGETQYF.

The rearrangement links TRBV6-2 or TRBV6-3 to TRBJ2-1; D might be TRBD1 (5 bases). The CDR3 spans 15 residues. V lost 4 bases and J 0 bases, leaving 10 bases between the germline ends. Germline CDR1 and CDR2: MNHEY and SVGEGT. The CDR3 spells CASSSGDSSYNEQFF. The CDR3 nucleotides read TGTGCCAGCAGTTCGGGCGACAGCTCCTACAATGAGCAGTTCTTC.

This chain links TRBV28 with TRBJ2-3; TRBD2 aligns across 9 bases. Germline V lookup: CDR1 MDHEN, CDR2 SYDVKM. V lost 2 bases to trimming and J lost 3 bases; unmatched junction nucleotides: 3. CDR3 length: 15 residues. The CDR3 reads CASSLPGLATDTQYF. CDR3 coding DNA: TGTGCCAGCAGTTTACCGGGACTAGCAACAGATACGCAGTATTTT.

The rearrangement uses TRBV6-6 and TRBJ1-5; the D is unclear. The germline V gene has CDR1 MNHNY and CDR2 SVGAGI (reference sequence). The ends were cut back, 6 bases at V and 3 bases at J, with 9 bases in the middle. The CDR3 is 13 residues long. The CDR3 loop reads CASSQALNQPQHF. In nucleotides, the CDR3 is TGTGCCAGCAGCCAGGCGCTCAATCAGCCCCAGCATTTT.

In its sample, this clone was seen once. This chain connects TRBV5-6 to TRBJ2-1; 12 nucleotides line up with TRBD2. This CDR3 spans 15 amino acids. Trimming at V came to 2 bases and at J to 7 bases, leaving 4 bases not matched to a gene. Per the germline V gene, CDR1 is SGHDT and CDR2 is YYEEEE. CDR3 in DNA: TGTGCCAGCAGCTTCCTAACTAGCGGGAGGAATGAGCAGTTCTTC. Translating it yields CASSFLTSGRNEQFF. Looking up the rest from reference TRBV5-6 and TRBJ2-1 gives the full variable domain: DAGVTQSPTHLIKTRGQQVTLRCSPKSGHDTVSWYQQALGQGPQFIFQYYEEEERQRGNFPDRFSGHQFPNYSSELNVNALLLGDSALYLCASSFLTSGRNEQFFGPGTRLTVL.

The CDR3 loop reads CASSPRTGGMETQYF. The DNA of the CDR3 is TGTGCCAGCAGCCCCCGGACAGGGGGCATGGAGACCCAGTACTTC. The chain recombines TRBV11-2 with TRBJ2-5, with 11 bases matching TRBD1. V gave up 5 bases and J gave up 5 bases; unmatched junction bases: 7. The CDR3 is made up of 15 amino acids. Germline values: CDR1 SGHAT, CDR2 FQNNGV.

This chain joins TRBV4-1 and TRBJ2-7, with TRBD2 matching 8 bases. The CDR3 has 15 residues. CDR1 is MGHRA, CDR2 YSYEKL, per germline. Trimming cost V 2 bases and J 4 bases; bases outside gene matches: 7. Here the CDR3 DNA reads TGCGCCAGCAGCCAACCCACGGGAGGGACATACGAGCAGTACTTC. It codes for CASSQPTGGTYEQYF.

This chain's CDR3 is CASSPFWANTGELFF. DNA for the CDR3: TGTGCCAGCAGCCCCTTTTGGGCTAACACCGGGGAGCTGTTTTTT. J is TRBJ2-2 and V is TRBV7-3; no definite D call. Germline V lookup: CDR1 SGHTA, CDR2 FQGTGA. The CDR3 spans 15 residues. Trimming took 5 bases from V and 2 from J, leaving 12 bases between them. Full variable domain (rest looked up from reference TRBV7-3 and TRBJ2-2): GAGVSQTPSNKVTEKGKYVELRCDPISGHTALYWYRQSLGQGPEFLIYFQGTGAADDSGLPNDRFFAVRPEGSVSTLKIQRTERGDSAVYLCASSPFWANTGELFFGEGSRLTVL.

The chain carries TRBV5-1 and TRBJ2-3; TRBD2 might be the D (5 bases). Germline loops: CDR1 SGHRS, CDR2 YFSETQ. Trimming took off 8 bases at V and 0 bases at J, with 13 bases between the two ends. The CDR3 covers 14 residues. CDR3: CASREGPSTDTQYF. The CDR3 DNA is TGCGCCAGTCGAGAGGGTCCCAGCACAGATACGCAGTATTTT.

Written as DNA, the CDR3 is TGCAGCGCCGACAGCCCCAGGGGTGGGACTGAAGCTTTCTTT. It codes for CSADSPRGGTEAFF. The rearrangement joins TRBV29-1 to TRBJ1-1, with D maybe TRBD1 (6 bases). This CDR3 is built from 14 residues. Trimming took 7 bases from V and 5 from J, leaving 20 bases between them. Germline loops: CDR1 SQVTM, CDR2 ANQGSEA. The full variable domain, with the rest looked up from reference TRBV29-1 and TRBJ1-1, is SAVISQKPSRDICQRGTSLTIQCQVDSQVTMMFWYRQQPGQSLTLIATANQGSEATYESGFVIDKFPISRPNLTFSTLTVSNMSPEDSSIYLCSADSPRGGTEAFFGQGTRLTVV.

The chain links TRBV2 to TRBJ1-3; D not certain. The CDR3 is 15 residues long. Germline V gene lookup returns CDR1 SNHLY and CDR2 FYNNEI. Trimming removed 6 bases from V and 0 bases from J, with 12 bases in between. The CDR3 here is CASSPDWNSGNTIYF. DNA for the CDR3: TGTGCCAGCAGCCCGGACTGGAACTCTGGAAACACCATATATTTT.

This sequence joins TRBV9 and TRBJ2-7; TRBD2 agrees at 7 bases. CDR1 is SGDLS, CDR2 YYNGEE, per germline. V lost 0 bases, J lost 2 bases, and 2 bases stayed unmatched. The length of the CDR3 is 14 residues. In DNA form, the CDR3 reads TGTGCCAGCAGCGTAGACGCGGGGGCCTACGAGCAGTACTTC. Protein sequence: CASSVDAGAYEQYF.

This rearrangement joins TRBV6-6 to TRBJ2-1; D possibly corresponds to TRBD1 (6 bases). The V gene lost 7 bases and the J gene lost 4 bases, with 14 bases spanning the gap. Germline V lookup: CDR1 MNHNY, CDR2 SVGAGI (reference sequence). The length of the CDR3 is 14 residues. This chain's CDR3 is CASTADRIYNEQFF. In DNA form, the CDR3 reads TGTGCCAGCACTGCCGACAGGATTTACAATGAGCAGTTCTTC.

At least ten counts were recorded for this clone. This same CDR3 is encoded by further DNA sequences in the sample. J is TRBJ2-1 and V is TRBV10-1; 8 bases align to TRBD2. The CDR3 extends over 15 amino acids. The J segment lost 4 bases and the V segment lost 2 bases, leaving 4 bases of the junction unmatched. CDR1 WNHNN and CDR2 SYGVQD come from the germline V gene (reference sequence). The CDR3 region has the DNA TGCGCCAGCAGTGAGGTAGCGGGACTGTACAATGAGCAGTTCTTC. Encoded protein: CASSEVAGLYNEQFF.

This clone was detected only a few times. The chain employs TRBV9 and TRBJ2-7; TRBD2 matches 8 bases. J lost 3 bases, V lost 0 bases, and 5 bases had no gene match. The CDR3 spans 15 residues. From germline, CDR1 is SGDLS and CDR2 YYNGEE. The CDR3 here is CASSVGSGSLYEQYF. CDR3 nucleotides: TGTGCCAGCAGCGTAGGGAGCGGGAGCCTCTACGAGCAGTACTTC.

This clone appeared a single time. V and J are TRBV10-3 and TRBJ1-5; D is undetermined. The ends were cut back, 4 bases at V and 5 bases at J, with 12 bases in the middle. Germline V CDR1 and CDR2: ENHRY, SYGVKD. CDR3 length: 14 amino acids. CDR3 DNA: TGTGCCATCAGTGCGGGTCCGAACCATCAGCCCCAGCATTTT. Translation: CAISAGPNHQPQHF.

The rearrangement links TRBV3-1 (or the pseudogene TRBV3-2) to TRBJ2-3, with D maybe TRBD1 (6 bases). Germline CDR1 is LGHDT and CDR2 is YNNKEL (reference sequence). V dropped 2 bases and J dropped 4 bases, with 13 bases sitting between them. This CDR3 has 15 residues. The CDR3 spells CASSQPGGSSDTQYF. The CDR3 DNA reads TGTGCCAGCAGCCAACCTGGGGGCTCTTCAGATACGCAGTATTTT.

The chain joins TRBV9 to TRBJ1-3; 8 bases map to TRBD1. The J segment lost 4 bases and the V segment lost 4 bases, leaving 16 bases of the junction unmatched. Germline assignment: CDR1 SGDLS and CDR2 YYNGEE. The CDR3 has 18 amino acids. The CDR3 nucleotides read TGTGCCAGCAGCCCAGGGACAGGCGGCCACCTTTGGGGAAACACCATATATTTT. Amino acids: CASSPGTGGHLWGNTIYF.

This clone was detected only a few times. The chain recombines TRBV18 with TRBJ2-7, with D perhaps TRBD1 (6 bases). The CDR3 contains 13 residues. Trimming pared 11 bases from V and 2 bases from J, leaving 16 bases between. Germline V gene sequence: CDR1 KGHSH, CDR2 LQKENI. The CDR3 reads CASHGDTTYEQYF. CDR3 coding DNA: TGTGCCTCCCACGGGGACACGACCTACGAGCAGTACTTC.

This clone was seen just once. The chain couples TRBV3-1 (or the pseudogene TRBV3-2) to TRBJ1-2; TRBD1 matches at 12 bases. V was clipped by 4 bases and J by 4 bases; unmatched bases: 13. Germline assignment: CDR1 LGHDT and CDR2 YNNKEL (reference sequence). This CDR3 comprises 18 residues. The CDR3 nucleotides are TGTGCCAGCAGCCCAGTCCGGGACAGGGGGCAGAGGGGCTATGGCTACACCTTC. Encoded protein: CASSPVRDRGQRGYGYTF.

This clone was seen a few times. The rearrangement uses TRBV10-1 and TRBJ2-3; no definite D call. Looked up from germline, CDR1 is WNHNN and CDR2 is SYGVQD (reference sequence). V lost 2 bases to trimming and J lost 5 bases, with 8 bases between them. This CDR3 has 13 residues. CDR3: CASSEVAVDTQYF. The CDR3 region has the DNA TGCGCCAGCAGTGAGGTAGCAGTAGATACGCAGTATTTT.

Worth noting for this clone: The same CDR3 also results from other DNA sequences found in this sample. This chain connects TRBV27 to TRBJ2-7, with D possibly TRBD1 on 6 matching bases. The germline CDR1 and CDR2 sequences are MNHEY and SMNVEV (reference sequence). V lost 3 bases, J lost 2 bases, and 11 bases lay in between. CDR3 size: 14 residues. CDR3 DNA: TGTGCCAGCAGTTTGGGGCAGGGGCCCTACGAGCAGTACTTC. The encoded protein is CASSLGQGPYEQYF.